These T cell receptor beta chains were read from a single sample in a study of CXCR3-negative and CXCR3-positive naive CD8 T cells. TCRdb reprocessed the 5' RACE reads and reports one entry per CDR3 protein, with no DNA. This table lists about 40,000 distinct CDR3 sequences. The sequenced material came from memory CD8+ T cells from blood. Receptors were obtained from a human donor in good health. Some clones in this sample may be carry-over from other donors' samples. The CDR3 runs from the conserved cysteine through the conserved F or W. Each record gives: J gene, clone size, V gene, CDR3 protein. Rows may omit the clone size; those that give it use once, few, many or a size class.

j_gene: TRBJ1-6; abundance: -; v_gene: TRBV20-1; CDR3aa: CSARDRQASYNSPLHF
j_gene: TRBJ2-1; abundance: -; v_gene: TRBV9; CDR3aa: CASSVVGDEQFF
j_gene: TRBJ2-7; abundance: -; v_gene: TRBV5-1; CDR3aa: CASSLSGEQYF
j_gene: TRBJ2-2; abundance: -; v_gene: TRBV12-3/TRBV12-4; CDR3aa: CASGLVYTGELFF
j_gene: TRBJ2-7; abundance: -; v_gene: TRBV27; CDR3aa: CASSGVSYEQYF
j_gene: TRBJ2-1; abundance: -; v_gene: TRBV4-2; CDR3aa: CASSQVYNEQFF
j_gene: TRBJ2-7; abundance: -; v_gene: TRBV30; CDR3aa: CAWEMGAREQYF
j_gene: TRBJ2-7; abundance: -; v_gene: TRBV7-2; CDR3aa: CASSLGGRDEQYF
j_gene: TRBJ2-3; abundance: -; v_gene: TRBV29-1; CDR3aa: CSVDGGNTDTQYF
j_gene: TRBJ1-6; abundance: medium-sized; v_gene: TRBV6-5; CDR3aa: CASSYGQNNSPLHF
j_gene: TRBJ2-1; abundance: -; v_gene: TRBV28; CDR3aa: CASILTSGYNEQFF
j_gene: TRBJ1-5; abundance: -; v_gene: TRBV5-1; CDR3aa: CASSFEGHSNQPQHF
j_gene: TRBJ2-3; abundance: -; v_gene: TRBV7-3; CDR3aa: CASSFGGAADTQYF
j_gene: TRBJ2-3; abundance: -; v_gene: TRBV6-5; CDR3aa: CASSYSWGLRDTDTQYF
j_gene: TRBJ2-7; abundance: -; v_gene: TRBV29-1; CDR3aa: CSVVRGDTGDEQYF
j_gene: TRBJ2-2; abundance: -; v_gene: TRBV10-1; CDR3aa: CASSDGDAGELFF
j_gene: TRBJ2-2; abundance: -; v_gene: TRBV12-3/TRBV12-4; CDR3aa: CASSSGTNTGELFF
j_gene: TRBJ1-2; abundance: -; v_gene: TRBV4-3; CDR3aa: CASSQDRYRVYGYTF
j_gene: TRBJ1-1; abundance: -; v_gene: TRBV6-6; CDR3aa: CASSPGSNTEAFF
j_gene: TRBJ2-5; abundance: medium-sized; v_gene: TRBV4-3; CDR3aa: CASSQDPAGGLQETQYF
j_gene: TRBJ2-7; abundance: -; v_gene: TRBV5-1; CDR3aa: CASSLGSGTTYEQYF
j_gene: TRBJ2-7; abundance: -; v_gene: TRBV28; CDR3aa: CASSPTGGVYEQYF
j_gene: TRBJ2-5; abundance: -; v_gene: TRBV4-1; CDR3aa: CASSPLDREETQYF
j_gene: TRBJ2-5; abundance: -; v_gene: TRBV7-9; CDR3aa: CASSRRDGLETQYF
j_gene: TRBJ1-1; abundance: -; v_gene: TRBV19; CDR3aa: CASSDSPNTEAFF
j_gene: TRBJ1-5; abundance: -; v_gene: TRBV21-1; CDR3aa: CASSRAQLNQPQHF
j_gene: TRBJ1-2; abundance: -; v_gene: TRBV7-3; CDR3aa: CASSPAAGANYGYTF
j_gene: TRBJ2-2; abundance: -; v_gene: TRBV29-1; CDR3aa: CSVERRGVNTGELFF
j_gene: TRBJ2-7; abundance: -; v_gene: TRBV6-2/TRBV6-3; CDR3aa: CASRLDYEQYF
j_gene: TRBJ1-1; abundance: -; v_gene: TRBV28; CDR3aa: CASSPPDSADTEAFF
j_gene: TRBJ2-1; abundance: -; v_gene: TRBV6-4; CDR3aa: CASSEWATGDNEQFF
j_gene: TRBJ2-2; abundance: -; v_gene: TRBV29-1; CDR3aa: CSVVADSGELFF
j_gene: TRBJ2-3; abundance: -; v_gene: TRBV21-1; CDR3aa: CASSHARDPSTDTQYF
j_gene: TRBJ2-2; abundance: medium-sized; v_gene: TRBV7-9; CDR3aa: CASSHVSNTGELFF
j_gene: TRBJ2-1; abundance: -; v_gene: TRBV29-1; CDR3aa: CSVYTAYNEQFF
j_gene: TRBJ2-7; abundance: -; v_gene: TRBV7-2; CDR3aa: CASSFPGGEQYF
j_gene: TRBJ2-1; abundance: -; v_gene: TRBV20-1; CDR3aa: CSASALEQGVYNEQFF
j_gene: TRBJ1-5; abundance: -; v_gene: TRBV28; CDR3aa: CASRPNQPQHF
j_gene: TRBJ2-5; abundance: -; v_gene: TRBV10-3; CDR3aa: CAISDSGETQYF
j_gene: TRBJ2-5; abundance: -; v_gene: TRBV7-2; CDR3aa: CASSLVTSGGAWETQYF
j_gene: TRBJ2-3; abundance: -; v_gene: TRBV20-1; CDR3aa: CSTRTFSGDTQYF
j_gene: TRBJ2-1; abundance: -; v_gene: TRBV5-1; CDR3aa: CASSKRTSGSWSDEQFF
j_gene: TRBJ2-1; abundance: -; v_gene: TRBV28; CDR3aa: CASVLAPEQFF
j_gene: TRBJ2-3; abundance: -; v_gene: TRBV28; CDR3aa: CASREMTGRADTQYF
j_gene: TRBJ1-1; abundance: -; v_gene: TRBV29-1; CDR3aa: CSGGNQGATEAFF
j_gene: TRBJ2-7; abundance: -; v_gene: TRBV7-1; CDR3aa: CASSSGTTVGDEQYF
j_gene: TRBJ2-7; abundance: -; v_gene: TRBV10-3; CDR3aa: CAIKDREFYEQYF
j_gene: TRBJ2-1; abundance: -; v_gene: TRBV5-6; CDR3aa: CASSSRLAPYNEQFF
j_gene: TRBJ2-7; abundance: -; v_gene: TRBV29-1; CDR3aa: CSVEDWGGETYEQYF
j_gene: TRBJ1-5; abundance: -; v_gene: TRBV28; CDR3aa: CASSPVVSDQPQHF
j_gene: TRBJ1-4; abundance: -; v_gene: TRBV29-1; CDR3aa: CSVVEGLREKLFF
j_gene: TRBJ1-1; abundance: -; v_gene: TRBV19; CDR3aa: CASNPGGNTEAFF
j_gene: TRBJ1-4; abundance: medium-sized; v_gene: TRBV4-1; CDR3aa: CASSQDEEGPNEKLFF